Shown below are 18 T cell receptor beta chains from a single sample sequenced in a study of CD8+ T cells in alopecia areata. As the sequencing template, cDNA was produced by extracting RNA and reverse transcribing it. Generated by immunoSEQ multiplex PCR, the TCRdb table keeps only in-frame clones and is missing some. Among about 110,000 clones listed, 50% to 60% were seen once. The sequenced sample was NKG2D-low CD8+ T cells sorted from blood. These receptors all come from a human donor with alopecia areata.

This clone came up a few times. This chain uses TRBV28 with TRBJ2-3, with D tentatively TRBD2 (5 bases). The CDR3 totals 13 residues. V gave up 8 bases and J gave up 5 bases, with 14 bases separating them. Germline CDR1 reads MDHEN; CDR2 reads SYDVKM. Here the CDR3 DNA reads TGTGCCAGCGGGGAGAGGGTGGAAGATACGCAGTATTTT. Translation: CASGERVEDTQYF.

The rearrangement links TRBV29-1 to TRBJ1-4; TRBD1 is a possible D gene (6 bases). The germline CDR1 and CDR2 sequences are SQVTM and ANQGSEA. With 7 bases removed from V and 8 bases from J, the gap between germline ends came to 20 bases. The CDR3 loop spans 14 amino acids. The CDR3 loop reads CSAQGGGRVEKLFF. For the CDR3, the DNA is TGCAGCGCCCAGGGCGGGGGCCGGGTCGAAAAACTGTTTTTT.

The rearrangement links TRBV28 to TRBJ2-7; D is possibly TRBD1 (5 bases). Germline CDR1 is MDHEN and CDR2 is SYDVKM. The V end lost 5 bases, the J end lost 4 bases, and 15 bases lay between the germline ends. CDR3 length: 14 residues. The CDR3 DNA sequence: TGTGCCAGCAGTAGGGGCCCCCTGGGGTACGAGCAGTACTTC. Translation: CASSRGPLGYEQYF.

The chain has TRBV5-1 and TRBJ2-1, with D possibly being TRBD2 (6 bases). The CDR3 covers 15 residues. Germline CDR1 SGHRS, CDR2 YFSETQ. Trimming removed 0 bases at V and 6 bases at J, with 13 bases between. CDR3: CASSLGLGPSNEQFF. CDR3 coding DNA: TGCGCCAGCAGCTTGGGACTAGGGCCCTCCAATGAGCAGTTCTTC.

This chain uses TRBV27 with TRBJ2-3; tentatively, D is TRBD1 or TRBD2 (5 bases each). V lost 4 bases and J 1 base, leaving 12 bases between the germline ends. There are 15 residues in the CDR3. Germline V gene lookup returns CDR1 MNHEY and CDR2 SMNVEV (reference sequence). CDR3 sequence reads: CASSWGKRGTDTQYF. CDR3 bases: TGTGCCAGCAGTTGGGGGAAACGGGGCACAGATACGCAGTATTTT.

Details on this clone: Germline and junction disagree at one end, which may indicate a read error. CDR3 in DNA: TGTGCCATCAATGAGCGGCGCACAGATACGCAGTATTTT. Protein: CAINERRTDTQYF. V and J are TRBV10-3 and TRBJ2-3; tentative D call: TRBD2 (5 bases). CDR1 and CDR2 from the germline V gene are ENHRY and SYGVKD. The CDR3 has 13 residues.

This clone was counted only a few times. The chain employs TRBV6-6 and TRBJ1-5; 9 nucleotides match TRBD1. The CDR3 loop spans 15 amino acids. Trimming cost V 10 bases and J 1 base; bases outside gene matches: 8. Germline V gene lookup returns CDR1 MNHNY and CDR2 SVGAGI (reference sequence). In nucleotides, the CDR3 is TGTGCCATTACGGGACAGGGCGGCAGCAATCAGCCCCAGCATTTT. This codes for CAITGQGGSNQPQHF.

The genes are TRBV6-5 and TRBJ2-7, with D possibly matching TRBD2 (5 bases). V lost 1 base to trimming and J lost 5 bases, with 9 bases between them. The CDR3 has 13 residues. Germline V lookup: CDR1 MNHEY, CDR2 SVGAGI. CDR3 residues: CASSYFEADEQYF. The CDR3 DNA is TGTGCCAGCAGTTACTTTGAAGCGGACGAGCAGTACTTC.

The sample holds one count of this clone. This chain links TRBV7-3 with TRBJ2-3; D ambiguous. Germline V lookup: CDR1 SGHTA, CDR2 FQGTGA. V was pared by 0 bases and J by 2 bases, with 9 bases between. The CDR3 covers 15 residues. The CDR3 sequence is CASSLTGSNTDTQYF. The CDR3, as DNA: TGTGCCAGCAGCTTAACCGGATCAAACACAGATACGCAGTATTTT.

The J gene is TRBJ2-1, the V gene TRBV7-8; 9 nucleotides align to TRBD2. The germline CDR1 and CDR2 sequences are SGHVS and FQNEAQ. Germline trimming cut 6 bases from V and 4 bases from J; bases unmatched to any gene: 7. This CDR3 has 15 residues. This CDR3 reads CASREIAGVYNEQFF. The DNA of the CDR3 is TGTGCCAGCAGGGAGATAGCGGGGGTTTACAATGAGCAGTTCTTC.

The V call is TRBV6-1, the J call TRBJ2-1, with a tentative D call TRBD2 (6 bases). The CDR3 spans 15 residues. CDR1 is MNHNS, CDR2 SASEGT, per germline. V was cut by 4 bases and J by 7 bases, with 17 bases left in between. Here the CDR3 reads CASSVRDRLSNEQFF. In nucleotides, the CDR3 is TGTGCCAGCAGTGTGCGGGATAGGCTTAGTAATGAGCAGTTCTTC.

This chain uses TRBV9 with TRBJ2-2, with D hard to call. Trimming shortened V by 4 bases and J by 2 bases, and 3 bases separated the two germline ends. The CDR3 runs 12 residues. Germline V CDR1 and CDR2: SGDLS, YYNGEE. This CDR3 reads CASSPNTGELFF. For the CDR3, the DNA is TGTGCCAGCAGCCCAAACACCGGGGAGCTGTTTTTT.

The chain is built from TRBV27 and TRBJ2-7; 10 positions agree with TRBD1. Per the germline V gene, CDR1 is MNHEY and CDR2 is SMNVEV (reference sequence). The junction had 10 bases not matched to a gene; V was cut back by 5 bases and J by 6 bases. The CDR3 loop spans 15 amino acids. The CDR3 is CASSSRDRGLGEQYF. As DNA, the CDR3 is TGTGCCAGCAGTAGCCGGGACAGGGGTTTGGGCGAGCAGTACTTC.

V is TRBV29-1 and J is TRBJ2-7; D perhaps matches TRBD2 (5 bases). CDR1 and CDR2 (germline): SQVTM, ANQGSEA. V was pared by 6 bases and J by 2 bases, with 14 bases between. This CDR3 contains 13 residues. The CDR3 nucleotides read TGCAGCGTCCAACCTCCCGGGGCCTACGAGCAGTACTTC. This encodes CSVQPPGAYEQYF.

The DNA of the CDR3 is TGTGCCAGCACCCCAGGGGGAGGGCCCGTCGAGCAGTACTTC. The encoded protein is CASTPGGGPVEQYF. The rearrangement links TRBV7-2 to TRBJ2-7; D may correspond to TRBD1 or TRBD2 (7 bases each). Trimming removed 7 bases from V and 6 bases from J, with 19 bases in between. Germline loops: CDR1 SGHTA, CDR2 FQGNSA. There are 14 residues in the CDR3.

V and J are TRBV2 and TRBJ2-1; D gene uncertain. CDR3 length: 15 residues. Germline V gene data show CDR1 as SNHLY and CDR2 as FYNNEI. The V end lost 8 bases, the J end lost 4 bases, and 18 bases lay between the germline ends. The CDR3 sequence is CASFVPEETYNEQFF. The CDR3 DNA sequence: TGTGCCAGCTTCGTGCCCGAAGAAACTTACAATGAGCAGTTCTTC.

The chain carries TRBV28 and TRBJ2-5; D is tentatively TRBD1 or TRBD2 (5 bases each). Trimming stripped 6 bases from V and 1 base from J, with 12 bases between. This CDR3 comprises 14 residues. Germline V gene lookup returns CDR1 MDHEN and CDR2 SYDVKM. The DNA for the CDR3 is TGTGCCAGCAGCCAAAATGGGGGCCAAGAGACCCAGTACTTC. Its translation is CASSQNGGQETQYF.

This chain connects TRBV13 to TRBJ2-1, with D possibly being TRBD2 (6 bases). Germline V gene sequence: CDR1 PRHDT, CDR2 FYEKMQ (reference sequence). There are 16 residues in the CDR3. V was clipped by 6 bases and J by 2 bases, with 17 bases between them. The CDR3 DNA follows: TGTGCCAGCAGGCCGACGGGAGCCTCTACCTACAATGAGCAGTTCTTC. This sequence encodes CASRPTGASTYNEQFF. The whole variable domain, filled in from reference TRBV13 and TRBJ2-1, reads AAGVIQSPRHLIKEKRETATLKCYPIPRHDTVYWYQQGPGQDPQFLISFYEKMQSDKGSIPDRFSAQQFSDYHSELNMSSLELGDSALYFCASRPTGASTYNEQFFGPGTRLTVL.